The clone carrying this T cell receptor beta chain came up a few times. TCRdb re-analysed the 5' RACE reads in MiXCR, keeping a single row per CDR3 protein. The sample gives about 48,000 distinct CDR3 sequences, approximately 9.8% of which show up once; about 7.7% is in the top ten. The entry originates in a study of early T cells in non-severe SARS-CoV-2 infection. The sample consisted of whole blood. This sequence originates from an adult who was a healthcare worker with PCR-confirmed SARS-CoV-2 infection or an uninfected control (not recorded which).

The CDR3 nucleotides are TGTGCCAGCAGCTTCCGGGGGGCAACTAATGAAAAACTGTTTTTT. This codes for CASSFRGATNEKLFF. This rearrangement joins TRBV7-6 to TRBJ1-4; D perhaps matches TRBD1 (5 bases). Germline CDR1 and CDR2: SGHVS and FNYEAQ. The CDR3 is 15 residues long. Trimming stripped 3 bases from V and 0 bases from J, with 8 bases between.